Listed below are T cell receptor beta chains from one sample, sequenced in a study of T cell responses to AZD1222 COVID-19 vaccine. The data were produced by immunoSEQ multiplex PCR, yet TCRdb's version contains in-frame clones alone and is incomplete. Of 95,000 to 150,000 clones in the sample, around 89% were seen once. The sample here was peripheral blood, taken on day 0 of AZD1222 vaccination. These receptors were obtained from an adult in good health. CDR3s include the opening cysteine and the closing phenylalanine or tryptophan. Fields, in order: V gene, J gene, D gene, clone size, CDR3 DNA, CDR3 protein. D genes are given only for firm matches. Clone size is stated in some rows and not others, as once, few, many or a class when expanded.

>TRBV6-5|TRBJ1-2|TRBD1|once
TGTGCCAGCCGGGGACAGGGGGGCACCTATGGCTACACCTTC
CASRGQGGTYGYTF
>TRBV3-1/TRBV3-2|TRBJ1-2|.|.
TGTGCCAGCAGCCAAGGGCCCGGACGCGGCTACACCTTC
CASSQGPGRGYTF
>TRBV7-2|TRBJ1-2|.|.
TGTGCCAGCAGCATGCGACAGGACTATGGCTACACCTTC
CASSMRQDYGYTF
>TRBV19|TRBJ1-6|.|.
TGTGCCAGTAGTATCTTTGGTACAGGGCGTTATTCACCCCTCCACTTT
CASSIFGTGRYSPLHF
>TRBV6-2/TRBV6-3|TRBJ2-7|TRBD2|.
TGTGCCAGCAGTCGGGGGGCCTACGAGCAGTACTTC
CASSRGAYEQYF
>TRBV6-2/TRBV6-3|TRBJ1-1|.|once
TGTGCCAGCAGTTACCCCACCGAAGAAGCTTTCTTT
CASSYPTEEAFF
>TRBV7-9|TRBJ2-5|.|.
TGTGCCAGCAGCTCCTACATAGCGGAAGAGACCCAGTACTTC
CASSSYIAEETQYF
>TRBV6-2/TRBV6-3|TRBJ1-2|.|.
TGTGCCAGCAGTAAACTGGACAACGCCGGCTACACCTTC
CASSKLDNAGYTF
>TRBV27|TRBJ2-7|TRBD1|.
TGTGCCAGCAGCCTATCGACAGGGGGGTACGAGCAGTACTTC
CASSLSTGGYEQYF
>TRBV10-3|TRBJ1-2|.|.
TGTGCCATCAGTGATCCCAACTCTAACTATGGCTACACCTTC
CAISDPNSNYGYTF
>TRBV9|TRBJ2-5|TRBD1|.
TGTGCCAGCTCGACAGGGAGATATGGGACCCAGTACTTC
CASSTGRYGTQYF
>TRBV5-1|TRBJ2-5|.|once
TGCGCCAGCAGCTTCGGGGCAGACCAAGAGACCCAGTACTTC
CASSFGADQETQYF
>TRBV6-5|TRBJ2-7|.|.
TGTGCCAGCAGCTACAAGGGCAGGGTTAGCTCCTACGAGCAGTACTTC
CASSYKGRVSSYEQYF
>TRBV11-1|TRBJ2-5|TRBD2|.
TGTGCCAGCAGCTCCCAGCCCAGCGGGGGAGGCGAGACCCAGTACTTC
CASSSQPSGGGETQYF
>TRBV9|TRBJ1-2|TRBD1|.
TGTGCCAGCAGCTCCACAGGGGGCGTCTATGGCTACACCTTC
CASSSTGGVYGYTF
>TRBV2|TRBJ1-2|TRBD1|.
TGTGCCAGCAGCACTTTTTACGGACAGGGGGGGAATAACTATGGCTACACCTTC
CASSTFYGQGGNNYGYTF
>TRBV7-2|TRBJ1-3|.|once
TGTGCCAGCAGCTTAGACCGCCTCAACACCATATATTTT
CASSLDRLNTIYF
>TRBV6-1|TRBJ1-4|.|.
TGTGCCAGCAGTGTGTTACAGGACAGCCCTAATGAAAAACTGTTTTTT
CASSVLQDSPNEKLFF
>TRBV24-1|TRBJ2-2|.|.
TGTGCCACCTCCGGGACGTACGGGGAGCTGTTTTTT
CATSGTYGELFF
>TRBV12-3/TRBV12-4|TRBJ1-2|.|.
TGTGCCAGCAGCCAGACAGCTAACTATGGCTACACCTTC
CASSQTANYGYTF
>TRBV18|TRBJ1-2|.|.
TGTGCCAGCTCACCACCGAGCAGCCGTGGGGGCTACACCTTC
CASSPPSSRGGYTF
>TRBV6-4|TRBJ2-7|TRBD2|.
TGTGCCAGCAGTGAAGTAGCGGGGGTGGAGCAGTACTTC
CASSEVAGVEQYF
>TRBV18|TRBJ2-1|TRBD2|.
TGTGCCAGCTCCCCGCCCGGGACTAGCGGGTTCCCCCATGGGGATGAGCAGTTCTTC
CASSPPGTSGFPHGDEQFF
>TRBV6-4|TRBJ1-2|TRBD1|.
TGTGCCAGCAGCGCCGGGACAGACCAGTTGCGCTACACCTTC
CASSAGTDQLRYTF
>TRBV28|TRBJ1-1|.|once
TGTGCCAGCACGATAACAGGGACACTCACTGAAGCTTTCTTT
CASTITGTLTEAFF
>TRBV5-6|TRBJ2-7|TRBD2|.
TGTGCCAGCAGCCCTCTAGCGGGGTTACACGAGCAGTACTTC
CASSPLAGLHEQYF
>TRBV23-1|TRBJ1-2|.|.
TGCGCCAGCAGCCAGGGCGGTAACAATGGCTACACCTTC
CASSQGGNNGYTF
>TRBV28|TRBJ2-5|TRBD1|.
TGTGCCAGCAGTTTAGGAAAGACAGGGTGGGGGTACCAAGAGACCCAGTACTTC
CASSLGKTGWGYQETQYF
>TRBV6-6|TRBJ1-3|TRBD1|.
TGTGCCAGCACCTTGACAGGGGCCACCATATATTTT
CASTLTGATIYF
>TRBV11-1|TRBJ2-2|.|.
TGTGCCAGCAGCCGCTCGAACACCGGGGAGCTGTTTTTT
CASSRSNTGELFF
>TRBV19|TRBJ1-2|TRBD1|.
TGTGCCAGTAGTATTAACTCGGGGACAGGGGGACGGGGCTACACCTTC
CASSINSGTGGRGYTF
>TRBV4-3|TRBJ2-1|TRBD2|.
TGCGCCAGCAGCCTCCGACTAGCGGGGTACAATGAGCAGTTCTTC
CASSLRLAGYNEQFF
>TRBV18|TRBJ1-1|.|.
TGTGCCAGCTCACCACAAGACCTCCCAACGGGAGCTTTCTTT
CASSPQDLPTGAFF
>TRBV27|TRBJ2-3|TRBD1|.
TGTGCCAGCAGTCTAATATCCCCGGGACAGGGGGTTATAGATACGCAGTATTTT
CASSLISPGQGVIDTQYF
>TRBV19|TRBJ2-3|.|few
TGTGCCAGTAGTCCCCCCGGTATGTTGACAGATACGCAGTATTTT
CASSPPGMLTDTQYF
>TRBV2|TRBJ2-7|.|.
TGTGCCAGCATACAGTCAGGGAATGGCGAGCAGTACTTC
CASIQSGNGEQYF
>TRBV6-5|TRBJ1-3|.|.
TGTGCCAGCAGTTACTCCCCTGGAAACACCATATATTTT
CASSYSPGNTIYF